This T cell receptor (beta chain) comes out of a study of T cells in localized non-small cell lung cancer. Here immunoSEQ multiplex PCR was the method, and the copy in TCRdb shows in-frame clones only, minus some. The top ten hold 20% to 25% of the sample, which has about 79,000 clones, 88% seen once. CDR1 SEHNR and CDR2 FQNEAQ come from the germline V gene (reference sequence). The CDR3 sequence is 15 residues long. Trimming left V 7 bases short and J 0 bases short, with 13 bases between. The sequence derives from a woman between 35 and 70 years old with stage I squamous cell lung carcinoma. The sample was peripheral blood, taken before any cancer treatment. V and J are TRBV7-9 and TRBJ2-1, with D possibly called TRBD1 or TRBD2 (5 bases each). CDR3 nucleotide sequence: TGTGCCAGCAACCGCTACGGGGCCTCCTACAATGAGCAGTTCTTC. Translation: CASNRYGASYNEQFF.